This T cell receptor beta chain was documented in a study of CD8+ T cells in alopecia areata. Indicated treatment: oral pan-JAK inhibitor, 5-10 mg twice daily. Investigators isolated RNA and reverse transcribed it into cDNA to act as the sequencing template. The assay was immunoSEQ multiplex PCR, and TCRdb's table has in-frame clones only and misses some. The sample has approximately 180,000 clones, roughly 60% seen once. V lost 0 bases to trimming and J lost 9 bases, with 10 bases between them. Germline V CDR1 and CDR2: SGHRS, YFSETQ. The CDR3 totals 13 residues. The rearrangement uses TRBV5-1 and TRBJ2-1; D might be TRBD1 (6 bases). The TCR was taken from a human donor with alopecia areata. This material consisted of CD4+ T cells sorted from blood, taken at approximately week 55, from a patient treated with tofacitinib. The CDR3 coding sequence is TGCGCCAGCAGCTTGGCGACCAGGGGTGAGCAGTTCTTC. As protein: CASSLATRGEQFF.